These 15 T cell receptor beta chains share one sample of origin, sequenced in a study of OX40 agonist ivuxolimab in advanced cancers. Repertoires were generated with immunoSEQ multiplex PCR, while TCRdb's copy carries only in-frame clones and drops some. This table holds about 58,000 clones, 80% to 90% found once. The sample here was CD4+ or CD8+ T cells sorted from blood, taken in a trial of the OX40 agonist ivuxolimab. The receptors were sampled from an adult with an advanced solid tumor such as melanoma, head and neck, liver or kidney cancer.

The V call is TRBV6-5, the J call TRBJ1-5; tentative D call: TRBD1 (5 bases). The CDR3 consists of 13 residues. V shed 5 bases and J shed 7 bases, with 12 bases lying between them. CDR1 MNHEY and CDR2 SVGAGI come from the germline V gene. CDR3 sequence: CASSDSRRQPQHF. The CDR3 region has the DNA TGTGCCAGCAGTGACAGTAGAAGGCAGCCCCAGCATTTT.

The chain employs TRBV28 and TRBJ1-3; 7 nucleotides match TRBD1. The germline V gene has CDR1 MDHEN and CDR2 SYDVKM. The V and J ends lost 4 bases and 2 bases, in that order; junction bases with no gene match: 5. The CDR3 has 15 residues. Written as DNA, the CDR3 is TGTGCCAGCAGTTCTGACAGGGATGCTGGAAACACCATATATTTT. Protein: CASSSDRDAGNTIYF.

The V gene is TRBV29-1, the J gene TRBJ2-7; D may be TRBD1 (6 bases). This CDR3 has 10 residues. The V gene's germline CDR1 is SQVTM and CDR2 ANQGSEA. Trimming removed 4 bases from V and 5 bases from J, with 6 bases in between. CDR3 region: CSVGTDEQYF. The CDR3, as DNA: TGCAGCGTTGGGACAGACGAGCAGTACTTC.

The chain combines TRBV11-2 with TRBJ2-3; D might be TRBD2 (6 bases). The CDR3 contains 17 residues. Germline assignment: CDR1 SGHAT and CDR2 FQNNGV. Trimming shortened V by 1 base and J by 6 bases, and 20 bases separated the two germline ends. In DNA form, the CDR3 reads TGTGCCAGCAGCTTAGTTTGGACTACACGTCGTTTGGATACGCAGTATTTT. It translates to CASSLVWTTRRLDTQYF.

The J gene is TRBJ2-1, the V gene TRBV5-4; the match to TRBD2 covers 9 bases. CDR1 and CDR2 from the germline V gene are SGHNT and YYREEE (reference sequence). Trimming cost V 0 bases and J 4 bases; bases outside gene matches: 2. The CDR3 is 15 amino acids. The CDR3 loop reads CASSLDLAGYNEQFF. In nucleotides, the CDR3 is TGTGCCAGCAGCTTGGACCTAGCGGGATACAATGAGCAGTTCTTC.

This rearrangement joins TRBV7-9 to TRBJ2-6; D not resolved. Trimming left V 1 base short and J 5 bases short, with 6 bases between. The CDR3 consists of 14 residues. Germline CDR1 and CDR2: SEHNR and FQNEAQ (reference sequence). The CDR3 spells CASSLGVRANVLTF. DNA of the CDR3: TGTGCCAGCAGCTTAGGGGTGAGGGCCAACGTCCTGACTTTC.

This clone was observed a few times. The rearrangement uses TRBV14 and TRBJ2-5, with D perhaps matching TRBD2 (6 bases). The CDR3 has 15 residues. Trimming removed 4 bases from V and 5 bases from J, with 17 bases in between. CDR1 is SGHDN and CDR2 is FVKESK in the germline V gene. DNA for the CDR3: TGTGCCAGCAGCCTCTACCTGGGCGGGACCGAGACCCAGTACTTC. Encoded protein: CASSLYLGGTETQYF.

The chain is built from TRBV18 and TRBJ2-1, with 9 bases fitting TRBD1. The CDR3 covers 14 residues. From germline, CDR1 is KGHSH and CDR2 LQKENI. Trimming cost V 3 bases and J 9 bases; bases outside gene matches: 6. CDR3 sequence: CASSPGTGLREQFF. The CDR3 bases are TGTGCCAGCTCACCCGGGACAGGGCTTCGTGAGCAGTTCTTC.

The CDR3 loop reads CASSVPSGNNEQFF. CDR3 bases: TGTGCCAGCAGTGTGCCTAGCGGCAACAATGAGCAGTTCTTC. The rearrangement joins TRBV28 to TRBJ2-1; 7 nucleotides match TRBD2. This CDR3 spans 14 amino acids. Trimming at V came to 5 bases and at J to 5 bases, leaving 6 bases not matched to a gene. Germline loops: CDR1 MDHEN, CDR2 SYDVKM.

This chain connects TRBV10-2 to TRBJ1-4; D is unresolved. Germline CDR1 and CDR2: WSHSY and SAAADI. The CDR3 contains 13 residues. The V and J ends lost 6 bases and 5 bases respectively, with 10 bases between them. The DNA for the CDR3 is TGCGCCAGCAGGACTGAAATGAATGAAAAACTGTTTTTT. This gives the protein CASRTEMNEKLFF.

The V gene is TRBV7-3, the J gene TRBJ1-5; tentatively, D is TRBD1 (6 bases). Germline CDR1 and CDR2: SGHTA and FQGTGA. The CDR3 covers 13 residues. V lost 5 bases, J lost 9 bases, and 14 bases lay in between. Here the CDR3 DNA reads TGTGCCAGCAGCACGGACAGTGCCGGGCCCCAGCATTTT. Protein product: CASSTDSAGPQHF.

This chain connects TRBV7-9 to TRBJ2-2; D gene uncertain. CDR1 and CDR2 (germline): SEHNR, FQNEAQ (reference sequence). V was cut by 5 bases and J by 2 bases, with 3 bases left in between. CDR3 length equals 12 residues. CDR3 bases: TGTGCCAGCAGCCCCAACACCGGGGAGCTGTTTTTT. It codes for CASSPNTGELFF. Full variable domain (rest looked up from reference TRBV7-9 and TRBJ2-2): DTGVSQNPRHKITKRGQNVTFRCDPISEHNRLYWYRQTLGQGPEFLTYFQNEAQLEKSRLLSDRFSAERPKGSFSTLEIQRTEQGDSAMYLCASSPNTGELFFGEGSRLTVL.

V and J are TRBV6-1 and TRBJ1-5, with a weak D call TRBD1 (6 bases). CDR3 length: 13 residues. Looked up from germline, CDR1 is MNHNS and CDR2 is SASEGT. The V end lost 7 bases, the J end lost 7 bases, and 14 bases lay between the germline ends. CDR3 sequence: CASTQGPGQPQHF. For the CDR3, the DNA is TGTGCCAGCACCCAGGGGCCGGGGCAGCCCCAGCATTTT.

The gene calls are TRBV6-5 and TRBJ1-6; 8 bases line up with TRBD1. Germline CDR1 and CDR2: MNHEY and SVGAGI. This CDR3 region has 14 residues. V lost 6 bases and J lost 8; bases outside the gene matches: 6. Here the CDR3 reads CASSRQGRDSPLHF. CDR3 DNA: TGTGCCAGCAGCCGACAGGGGAGGGATTCACCCCTCCACTTT.

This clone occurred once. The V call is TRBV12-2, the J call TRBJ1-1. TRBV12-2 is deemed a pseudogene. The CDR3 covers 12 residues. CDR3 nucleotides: TGTAGAGGGGGAGGAAAGGACACTGAAGCTTTCTTT. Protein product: CRGGGKDTEAFF.